The source of this T cell receptor beta chain is a study of blood T cell repertoires in COVID-19. Study background: In each case, the material was cDNA or gDNA derived from T cells, B-cell-depleted T cells, or PBMCs.

This clone was counted a single time. TCRdb's copy holds only in-frame clones and misses some; the assay was immunoSEQ multiplex PCR. The table has 380,000 or so clones, 89% seen once. There are 13 residues in the CDR3. The V gene's germline CDR1 is MNHEY and CDR2 SVGAGI. V lost 6 bases and J 1 base, leaving 9 bases between the germline ends. Sequencing used peripheral blood. This chain uses TRBV6-5 with TRBJ1-1; a weak D match, TRBD1 (5 bases). The TCR comes from a man between 35 and 55 years old with acute or convalescent COVID-19. The DNA for the CDR3 is TGTGCCAGCAGCGGACACCAGAACACTGAAGCTTTCTTT. Its translation: CASSGHQNTEAFF.